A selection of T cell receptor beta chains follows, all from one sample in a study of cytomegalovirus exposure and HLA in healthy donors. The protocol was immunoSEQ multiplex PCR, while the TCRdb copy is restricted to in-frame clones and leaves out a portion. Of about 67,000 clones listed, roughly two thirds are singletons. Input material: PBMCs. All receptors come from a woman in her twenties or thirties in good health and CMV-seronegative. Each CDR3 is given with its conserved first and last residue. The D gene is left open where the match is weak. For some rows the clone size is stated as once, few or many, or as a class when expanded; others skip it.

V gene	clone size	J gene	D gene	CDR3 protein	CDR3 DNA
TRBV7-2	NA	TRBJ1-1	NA	CASSPFMNTEAFF	TGTGCCAGCAGCCCATTCATGAACACTGAAGCTTTCTTT
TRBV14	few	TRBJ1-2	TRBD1	CASSRATGLGYTF	TGTGCCAGCAGCCGAGCGACAGGGTTAGGCTACACCTTC
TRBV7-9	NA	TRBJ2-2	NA	CASSKYRISGELFF	TGTGCCAGCAGCAAATACAGGATAAGCGGGGAGCTGTTTTTT
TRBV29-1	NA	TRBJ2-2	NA	CSSPKPRFTGELFF	TGCAGCTCCCCAAAGCCAAGATTCACCGGGGAGCTGTTTTTT
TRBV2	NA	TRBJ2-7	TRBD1	CASKGGGVTGNYEQYF	TGTGCCAGCAAAGGAGGAGGAGTGACAGGGAACTACGAGCAGTACTTC
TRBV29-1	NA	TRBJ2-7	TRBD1	CSVMGQGDPYEQYF	TGCAGCGTGATGGGACAGGGAGACCCCTACGAGCAGTACTTC
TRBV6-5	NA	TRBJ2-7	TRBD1	CASKVQGAYEQYF	TGTGCCAGCAAGGTACAGGGGGCCTACGAGCAGTACTTC
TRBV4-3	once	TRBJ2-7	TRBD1	CASSQRTGYEQYF	TGCGCCAGCAGCCAACGGACAGGCTACGAGCAGTACTTC
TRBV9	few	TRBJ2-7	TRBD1	CASSAQGTNEQYF	TGTGCCAGCAGCGCACAGGGGACCAACGAGCAGTACTTC
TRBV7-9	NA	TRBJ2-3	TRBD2	CASSLGFSGSTDTQYF	TGTGCCAGCAGCTTAGGGTTTAGCGGGAGCACAGATACGCAGTATTTT
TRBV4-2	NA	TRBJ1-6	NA	CASSLEADGSYNSPLHF	TGTGCCAGCAGCCTTGAGGCGGATGGCTCCTATAATTCACCCCTCCACTTT
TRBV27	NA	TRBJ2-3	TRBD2	CASTPLRGSTDTQYF	TGTGCCAGCACCCCGTTGCGGGGGAGCACAGATACGCAGTATTTT
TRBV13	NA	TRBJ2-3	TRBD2	CASSIPSGGGTDTQYF	TGTGCCAGCAGCATCCCTAGCGGGGGGGGCACAGATACGCAGTATTTT
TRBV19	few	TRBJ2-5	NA	CASASSGLEETQYF	TGTGCCAGCGCCTCATCGGGACTTGAAGAGACCCAGTACTTC
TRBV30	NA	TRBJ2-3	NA	CAWSPGRDTQYF	TGTGCCTGGAGTCCAGGGCGGGATACGCAGTATTTT
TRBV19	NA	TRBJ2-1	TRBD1	CASSTGTGYNNEQFF	TGTGCCAGTAGCACCGGGACAGGATATAACAATGAGCAGTTCTTC
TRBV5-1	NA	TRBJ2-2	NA	CASSLAANTGELFF	TGCGCCAGCAGCTTAGCGGCGAACACCGGGGAGCTGTTTTTT
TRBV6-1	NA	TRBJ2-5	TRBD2	CAISDGGGNQETQYF	TGTGCCATCAGTGATGGCGGGGGAAACCAAGAGACCCAGTACTTC
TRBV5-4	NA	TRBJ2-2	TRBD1	CASSRTGGGERELFF	TGTGCCAGCAGCCGGACAGGGGGAGGTGAGCGGGAGCTGTTTTTT
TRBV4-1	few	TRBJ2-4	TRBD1	CASSQGPVFVTGWDIQYF	TGCGCCAGCAGCCAAGGGCCCGTCTTTGTGACAGGGTGGGACATTCAGTACTTC
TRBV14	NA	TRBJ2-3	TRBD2	CASSQALAGQTQYF	TGTGCCAGCAGCCAAGCTCTAGCGGGGCAAACGCAGTATTTT
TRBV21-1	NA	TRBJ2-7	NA	CASSKRDRGYEQYF	TGTGCCAGCAGCAAACGGGACAGGGGCTACGAGCAGTACTTC
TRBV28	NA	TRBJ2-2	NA	CASSSTGWVTGELFF	TGTGCCAGCAGCTCAACAGGGTGGGTCACCGGGGAGCTGTTTTTT
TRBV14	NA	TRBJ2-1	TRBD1	CASSRSFLTGVVNEQFF	TGTGCCAGCAGCCGATCCTTCCTGACAGGGGTGGTAAATGAGCAGTTCTTC
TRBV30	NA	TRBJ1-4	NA	CAWSAGTVGRGGEKLFF	TGTGCCTGGAGTGCCGGGACGGTGGGTAGGGGGGGTGAAAAACTGTTTTTT
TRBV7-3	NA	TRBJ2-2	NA	CASSSTGTNTGELFF	TGTGCCAGCAGCTCAACCGGGACGAACACCGGGGAGCTGTTTTTT
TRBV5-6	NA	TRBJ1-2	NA	CASSLGASTYGYTF	TGTGCCAGCAGCCTGGGGGCGTCAACCTACGGCTACACCTTC
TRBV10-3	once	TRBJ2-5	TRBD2	CAIRPLAGGPQYF	TGTGCCATCAGACCACTAGCGGGGGGGCCCCAGTACTTC
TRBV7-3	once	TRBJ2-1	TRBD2	CASSLNGGTHEQFF	TGTGCCAGCAGCTTAAACGGGGGGACGCATGAGCAGTTCTTC
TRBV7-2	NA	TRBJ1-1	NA	CASSLVESTEAFF	TGTGCCAGCAGCTTAGTCGAGAGCACTGAAGCTTTCTTT
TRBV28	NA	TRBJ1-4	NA	CASSQTGPLNEKLFF	TGTGCCAGCAGCCAAACAGGGCCACTTAATGAAAAACTGTTTTTT
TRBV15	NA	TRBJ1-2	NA	CATSRDVTNYGYTF	TGTGCCACCAGCAGAGATGTCACTAACTATGGCTACACCTTC
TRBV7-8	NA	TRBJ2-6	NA	CASSLAIRAGANVLTF	TGTGCCAGCAGCTTAGCTATCCGGGCTGGGGCCAACGTCCTGACTTTC
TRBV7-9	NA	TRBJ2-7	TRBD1	CASSSRQGPYEQYF	TGTGCCAGCAGCTCCAGACAGGGTCCCTACGAGCAGTACTTC
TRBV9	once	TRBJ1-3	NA	CASSVGSGNTIYF	TGTGCCAGCAGCGTCGGCTCTGGAAACACCATATATTTT
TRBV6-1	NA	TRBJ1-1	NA	CASIRVTEAFF	TGTGCCAGCATCCGTGTCACTGAAGCTTTCTTT
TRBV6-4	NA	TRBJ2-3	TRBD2	CASSDEASGGATDTQYF	TGTGCCAGCAGTGACGAGGCTAGCGGGGGGGCAACAGATACGCAGTATTTT
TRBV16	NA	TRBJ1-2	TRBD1	CASSPQGAGGYTF	TGTGCCAGCAGCCCACAGGGGGCTGGTGGCTACACCTTC
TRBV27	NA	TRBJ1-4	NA	CASSRKVKAGEKLFF	TGTGCCAGCAGTCGCAAGGTGAAAGCGGGTGAAAAACTGTTTTTT
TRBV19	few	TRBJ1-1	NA	CASSLRGTEAFF	TGTGCCAGTAGTTTGCGGGGGACTGAAGCTTTCTTT
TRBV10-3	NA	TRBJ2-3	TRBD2	CAISELAGESTDTQYF	TGTGCCATCAGTGAGCTAGCGGGGGAGAGCACAGATACGCAGTATTTT
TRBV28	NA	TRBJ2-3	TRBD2	CASSPNRGGLDTQYF	TGTGCCAGCAGCCCCAATCGGGGGGGCCTAGATACGCAGTATTTT
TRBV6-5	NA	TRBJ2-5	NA	CASSYNTGVRRETQYF	TGTGCCAGCAGTTACAACACCGGGGTCCGAAGGGAGACCCAGTACTTC
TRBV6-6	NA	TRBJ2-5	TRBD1	CASSLDRAETQYF	TGTGCCAGCAGTCTGGACAGGGCAGAGACCCAGTACTTC
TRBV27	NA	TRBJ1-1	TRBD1	CASSLSLRQGGFMNTEAFF	TGTGCCAGCAGTTTATCCCTCCGACAGGGGGGGTTCATGAACACTGAAGCTTTCTTT
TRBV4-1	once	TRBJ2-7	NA	CASSQEATTYEQYF	TGCGCCAGCAGCCAAGAAGCGACCACCTACGAGCAGTACTTC
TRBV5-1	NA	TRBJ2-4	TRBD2	CASRTSGDGKNIQYF	TGCGCCAGCAGGACTAGCGGGGATGGCAAAAACATTCAGTACTTC
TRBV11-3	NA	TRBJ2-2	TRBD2	CASSVAGGNTGELFF	TGTGCCAGCAGCGTAGCGGGGGGGAACACCGGGGAGCTGTTTTTT
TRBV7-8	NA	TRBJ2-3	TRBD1	CASSLFGTGAQYF	TGTGCCAGCAGCTTATTCGGGACAGGGGCGCAGTATTTT
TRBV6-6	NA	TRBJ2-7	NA	CASSYSRVSYEQYF	TGTGCCAGCAGTTACTCCCGGGTTTCCTACGAGCAGTACTTC
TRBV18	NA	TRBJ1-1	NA	CASFDSLGMNTEAFF	TGTGCCAGCTTCGACAGCCTGGGCATGAACACTGAAGCTTTCTTT